This TCR beta chain was profiled in a study of prognosis after radiotherapy for stage I lung cancer. Study context: Medical inoperability was the status assigned to all non-small cell lung cancer patients. Nobody among the patients got concurrent therapy with stereotactic body radiotherapy.

At each of two time points, roughly 5.8 milliliters of venous blood were taken. At least ten counts were recorded for this clonotype. The authors amplified TCR beta CDR3 from genomic DNA using two-round multiplex PCR. With primers specific to each TRBV and TRBJ gene, the first-round PCR was performed. TCRdb re-called the multiplex PCR reads with MiXCR, one entry per CDR3 protein. The data contain about 16,000 distinct CDR3 sequences, less than 40% of them singletons. This CDR3 contains 14 residues. The V gene's germline CDR1 is DFQATT and CDR2 SNEGSKA (reference sequence). V trimming: 0 bases; J trimming: 5 bases; junction bases outside the gene matches: 4.

This sequence was found in a donor aged 50 or older with non-small cell lung cancer. The chain recombines TRBV20-1 with TRBJ2-4; 7 bases line up with TRBD1. This specimen was PBMCs, taken before or after stereotactic body radiation therapy (not recorded which). CDR3 protein: CSAREPGGQNIQYF. The CDR3 nucleotides are TGCAGTGCTAGAGAACCAGGGGGTCAAAACATTCAGTACTTC.